This paragraph covers one T cell receptor beta chain sequence. What it binds is unknown. V lost 0 bases and J 1 base, leaving 12 bases between the germline ends. Germline V lookup: CDR1 MNHEY, CDR2 SVGAGI. CDR3 length: 16 residues. This sample is part of a study of cytomegalovirus exposure and HLA in healthy donors. TCRdb's copy holds only in-frame clones and misses some; the assay was immunoSEQ multiplex PCR. The sample carries around 100,000 clones, about 95% recorded once. Study-level findings and limits: As was reported, the classifier diagnosed cytomegalovirus status with high specificity and sensitivity. The study flagged about 150 TCR beta chains as cytomegalovirus-associated. Specificity of a few CMV-associated chains for CMV antigens was verified in vitro.

The receptor was derived from a woman in her late teens or twenties in good health and CMV-seronegative. Sequencing was carried out using PBMCs. V usage is TRBV6-5 and J usage is TRBJ1-1; D is ambiguous. In DNA form, the CDR3 reads TGTGCCAGCAGTTACTCTTCATTCGCGGGGAACACTGAAGCTTTCTTT. This codes for CASSYSSFAGNTEAFF.